The 15 T cell receptor beta chains in this list originate from one sample, sequenced in a study of T cell responses to AZD1222 COVID-19 vaccine. Here immunoSEQ multiplex PCR was the method, and the copy in TCRdb shows in-frame clones only, minus some. The sample has 58,000 or so clones, 65% to 90% seen once; the top ten hold roughly 7.2%. Here the sequenced sample was peripheral blood, taken 28 days after the second AZD1222 dose. Receptors were obtained from an adult who received the AZD1222 COVID-19 vaccine.

The chain uses TRBV15 and TRBJ1-5; 8 positions match TRBD1. Germline lookup yields CDR1 LNHNV and CDR2 YYDKDF (reference sequence). The CDR3 has 16 residues. Unmatched junction bases numbered 8, after V lost 4 bases and J lost 3 bases. DNA for the CDR3: TGTGCCACCAGCAACGACCGGGACAGGCTCAATCAGCCCCAGCATTTT. Translating gives CATSNDRDRLNQPQHF.

This clone was seen a handful of times. The chain carries TRBV2 and TRBJ2-1; unclear D gene. V lost 4 bases to trimming and J lost 4 bases, with 5 bases between them. This CDR3 spans 12 amino acids. Looked up from germline, CDR1 is SNHLY and CDR2 is FYNNEI. CDR3 bases: TGTGCCAGCAGTGGTCAGTACAATGAGCAGTTCTTC. This sequence encodes CASSGQYNEQFF. Supplemented by reference TRBV2 and TRBJ2-1, the full variable domain reads EPEVTQTPSHQVTQMGQEVILRCVPISNHLYFYWYRQILGQKVEFLVSFYNNEISEKSEIFDDQFSVERPDGSNFTLKIRSTKLEDSAMYFCASSGQYNEQFFGPGTRLTVL.

The chain employs TRBV2 and TRBJ1-4, with D hard to call. The CDR3 covers 17 residues. Germline assignment: CDR1 SNHLY and CDR2 FYNNEI. V lost 5 bases to trimming and J lost 2 bases, with 18 bases between them. The CDR3 sequence: CASSRGRTRLTNEKLFF. Here the CDR3 DNA reads TGTGCCAGCAGTCGCGGCCGGACCCGACTCACTAATGAAAAACTGTTTTTT. Full variable domain (outside the CDR3, taken from reference TRBV2 and TRBJ1-4): EPEVTQTPSHQVTQMGQEVILRCVPISNHLYFYWYRQILGQKVEFLVSFYNNEISEKSEIFDDQFSVERPDGSNFTLKIRSTKLEDSAMYFCASSRGRTRLTNEKLFFGSGTQLSVL.

This clone showed up just once. The CDR3 is CASSYSARGTQYF. The CDR3 DNA follows: TGTGCCAGCAGTTACTCGGCGCGGGGAACGCAGTATTTT. The rearrangement joins TRBV6-5 to TRBJ2-3; possibly TRBD2 for D (6 bases). Germline V gene lookup returns CDR1 MNHEY and CDR2 SVGAGI. The CDR3 runs to 13 residues. V shed 0 bases and J shed 9 bases, with 10 bases lying between them.

The chain recombines TRBV11-3 with TRBJ2-3, with TRBD1 as a possible D gene (6 bases). The V and J ends lost 3 bases and 3 bases respectively, with 7 bases between them. Germline V gives CDR1 SGHNT, CDR2 YENEEA. CDR3 length: 13 amino acids. The DNA for the CDR3 is TGTGCCAGCAGCTTCAGGGGTACAGATACGCAGTATTTT. Amino acid sequence: CASSFRGTDTQYF.

V and J are TRBV19 and TRBJ1-3; D is unclear. In germline, CDR1 is LNHDA, CDR2 SQIVND (reference sequence). V lost 5 bases and J lost 7, with 9 bases in between. The CDR3 consists of 12 residues. CDR3 sequence: CASSALGNTIYF. CDR3 nucleotide sequence: TGTGCCAGTAGTGCCCTTGGGAACACCATATATTTT.

The rearrangement joins TRBV28 to TRBJ1-6, with TRBD1 matching 9 bases. Germline CDR1 reads MDHEN; CDR2 reads SYDVKM. The CDR3 totals 15 residues. Unmatched junction bases numbered 8, after V lost 6 bases and J lost 8 bases. The CDR3 loop is CASRPQGQGYSPLHF. CDR3 coding DNA: TGTGCCAGCAGACCCCAGGGACAGGGTTATTCACCCCTCCACTTT.

This sequence joins TRBV9 and TRBJ1-3; TRBD1 might be the D (6 bases). The V end was cut by 4 bases, the J end by 3 bases, with 11 bases between. The CDR3 totals 14 residues. Per germline, CDR1 SGDLS and CDR2 YYNGEE. CDR3: CASSTRQVGNTIYF. Written as DNA, the CDR3 is TGTGCCAGCAGCACCCGACAGGTTGGAAACACCATATATTTT.

The rearrangement links TRBV13 to TRBJ1-1; a weak D match, TRBD1 (5 bases). V was pared by 2 bases and J by 0 bases, with 13 bases between. The CDR3 extends over 16 amino acids. Germline assignment: CDR1 PRHDT and CDR2 FYEKMQ (reference sequence). CDR3 in amino acids: CASSLKGRGLNTEAFF. As DNA, the CDR3 is TGTGCCAGCAGCTTAAAAGGTCGGGGCTTGAACACTGAAGCTTTCTTT.

The CDR3 spells CASSSEQGLTYF. The CDR3 nucleotides are TGTGCCAGCAGCTCCGAACAGGGTCTGACGTACTTC. The chain recombines TRBV7-9 with TRBJ2-4; a weak D match, TRBD1 (6 bases). Germline CDR1 and CDR2: SEHNR and FQNEAQ (reference sequence). V shed 4 bases and J shed 15 bases, with 16 bases lying between them. CDR3 length: 12 residues.

The chain recombines TRBV5-3 with TRBJ2-1; D uncertain. TRBV5-3 is filed as an ORF, its function uncertain. V shed 1 base and J shed 2 bases, with 10 bases lying between them. This CDR3 region has 15 residues. CDR3 nucleotide sequence: TGTGCCAGAAGCTTGAGTCCGCAACCCTACAATGAGCAGTTCTTC. Translated: CARSLSPQPYNEQFF.

This clone was observed once. The chain recombines TRBV30 with TRBJ2-4; D not certain. The CDR3 totals 12 residues. CDR1 and CDR2 from the germline V gene are GTSNPN and SVGIG (reference sequence). V gave up 2 bases and J gave up 7 bases, with 9 bases separating them. CDR3 in DNA: TGTGCCTGGAGTCAACTATGGAACATTCAGTACTTC. Residues: CAWSQLWNIQYF.

V and J are TRBV9 and TRBJ1-6; 7 bases fit TRBD1. Germline CDR1 reads SGDLS; CDR2 reads YYNGEE. The CDR3 has 15 residues. The ends lost 4 bases at V and 10 bases at J; junction bases unmatched: 11. The CDR3 reads CASSTFRDRGSPLHF. CDR3 coding DNA: TGTGCCAGCAGCACGTTCCGGGACAGAGGCTCACCCCTCCACTTT.

J is TRBJ2-3 and V is TRBV6-5; D is uncertain. V was shortened by 0 bases and J by 2 bases, with 6 bases between the two germline ends. Germline loops: CDR1 MNHEY, CDR2 SVGAGI. The CDR3 contains 14 residues. The CDR3 loop is CASSYSIVTDTQYF. The CDR3 coding sequence is TGTGCCAGCAGTTACTCGATCGTCACAGATACGCAGTATTTT.

V gene TRBV21-1 combines with J gene TRBJ2-1; the table gives TRBD2 as D, unverified against the DNA. TRBV21-1 is given as a pseudogene. The length of the CDR3 is 18 residues. The CDR3 sequence: CASSKARSPGTSLHEQFF. The CDR3 nucleotides are TGTGCCAGCAGCAAAGCGCGATCCCCCGGGACTAGCCTCCATGAGCAGTTCTTC.